The entry that follows covers one TCR beta chain sequence. These data are taken from a study of blood T cell repertoires in COVID-19. Sequencing used immunoSEQ multiplex PCR; TCRdb keeps in-frame clones, though not all of them. Here the sample spans 300,000 to 400,000 clones, 87% being singletons. The V gene end was trimmed by 4 bases and the J gene end by 4 bases; junction bases not matched to a gene: 3. The CDR3 extends over 13 amino acids. Germline V gene sequence: CDR1 SGHTA, CDR2 FQGNSA. Sequencing used peripheral blood. The rearrangement links TRBV7-2 to TRBJ1-2, with 7 bases aligning to TRBD1. This sequence was found in a man aged 30 to 39 with COVID-19, enrolled during active disease. Here the CDR3 DNA reads TGTGCCAGCAGCTCGGGACAGCGCTATGGCTACACCTTC. Its protein product is CASSSGQRYGYTF.